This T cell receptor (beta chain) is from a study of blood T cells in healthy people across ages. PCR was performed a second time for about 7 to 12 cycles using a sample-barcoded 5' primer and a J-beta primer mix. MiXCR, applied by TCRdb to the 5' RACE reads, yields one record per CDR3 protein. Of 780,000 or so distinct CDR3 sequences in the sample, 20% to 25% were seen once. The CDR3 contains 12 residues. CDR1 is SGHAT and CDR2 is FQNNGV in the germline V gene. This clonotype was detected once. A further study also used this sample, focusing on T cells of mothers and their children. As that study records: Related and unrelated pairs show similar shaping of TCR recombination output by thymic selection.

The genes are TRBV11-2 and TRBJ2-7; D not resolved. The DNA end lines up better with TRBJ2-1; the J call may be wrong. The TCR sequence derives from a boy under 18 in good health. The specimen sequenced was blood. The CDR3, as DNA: TGTGCCAGCAGCCCCAAGATCGGTGAGCAGTTCTTC. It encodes CASSPKIGEQFF.